The 19 T cell receptor beta chains reported below all come from one sample, sequenced in a study of T-cell memory formation after mild COVID-19 (dated by TCRdb to 2020 to 2023). Receptor libraries were prepared by 5' RACE. The run used an Illumina NovaSeq 6000. TCRdb's own reprocessing of the public reads used fastp at Q25 and MiXCR and kept productive beta chains. Duplicate CDR3 protein sequences are folded into a single record with the most common DNA and genes. This sample gives approximately 260,000 distinct CDR3 sequences in total; around 15% of them show up just once. Clones ranked in the top ten supply approximately 3.4% of the sample. The sample taken for sequencing was PBMCs or a T cell subset sorted from them (not recorded which). These receptors all stem from a man between 18 and 35 years old who had mild COVID-19 (a few samples of this study predate the infection). The sample titles of this study are shuffled in the database, so cell type and time point are left out; the donor was told from shared clones.

Ten or more counts support this clonotype. V is TRBV7-2 and J is TRBJ2-1; D may be TRBD2 (5 bases). Between the trimmed V and J ends, which lost 2 bases and 7 bases, there was a span of 6 bases. CDR3 length: 12 residues. The germline V gene encodes CDR1 SGHTA and CDR2 FQGNSA. In nucleotides, the CDR3 is TGTGCCAGCAGCTTAAGCGGTAATGAGCAGTTCTTC. Its translation: CASSLSGNEQFF.

In its sample, this clonotype was seen a few times. The V call is TRBV6-2 or TRBV6-3, the J call TRBJ2-1; tentative D call: TRBD2 (5 bases). The germline V gene has CDR1 MNHEY and CDR2 SVGEGT. The germline V and J ends were trimmed by 2 bases and 9 bases, with 14 bases remaining between them. CDR3 length: 14 amino acids. The DNA for the CDR3 is TGTGCCAGCAGTTACACGGGGAACCACGGTGAGCAGTTCTTC. This encodes CASSYTGNHGEQFF.

This clonotype was seen a handful of times. J is TRBJ1-5 and V is TRBV6-2 or TRBV6-3; TRBD1 might be the D (5 bases). The CDR3 contains 14 residues. V gave up 8 bases and J gave up 4 bases, with 15 bases separating them. Germline lookup yields CDR1 MNHEY and CDR2 SVGEGT. Written as DNA, the CDR3 is TGTGCCAGCCAGGACGGGGGTATGAATCAGCCCCAGCATTTT. Its translation is CASQDGGMNQPQHF.

A few counts support this clonotype. The chain employs TRBV6-2 or TRBV6-3 and TRBJ2-7, with 8 bases that match TRBD1. V lost 6 bases to trimming and J lost 3 bases; unmatched junction nucleotides: 7. This CDR3 is 14 amino acids long. Germline CDR1 MNHEY, CDR2 SVGEGT. The DNA for the CDR3 is TGTGCCAGCAGCTGGGGACAGGCCCACTACGAGCAGTACGTC. Encoded protein: CASSWGQAHYEQYV.

The rearrangement joins TRBV4-2 to TRBJ2-5, with 9 positions matching TRBD1. Germline CDR1 is LGHNA and CDR2 is YNFKEQ. The CDR3 consists of 15 residues. Trimming took 3 bases from V and 3 from J; bases not matched to a gene: 5. The CDR3: CASSHGQGREETQYF. In nucleotides, the CDR3 is TGTGCCAGCAGCCACGGACAGGGGCGAGAAGAGACCCAGTACTTC.

Many counts were recorded for this clonotype. The chain has TRBV19 and TRBJ1-4; 9 nucleotides agree with TRBD1. The CDR3 has 15 residues. The germline gives CDR1 LNHDA, CDR2 SQIVND (reference sequence). V was pared by 4 bases and J by 8 bases, with 8 bases of the junction left unmatched. The CDR3 is CASSNRDRVREKLFF. CDR3 nucleotides: TGTGCCAGTAGTAATCGGGACAGGGTACGAGAAAAACTGTTTTTT.

This clonotype was seen more than once but under ten times. The rearrangement links TRBV4-1 to TRBJ1-2; TRBD1 might be the D (5 bases). The germline V gene encodes CDR1 MGHRA and CDR2 YSYEKL. The CDR3 loop spans 13 amino acids. V lost 1 base and J lost 7, with 10 bases in between. In DNA, the CDR3 is TGCGCCAGCAGCCAAGGAACAGGCCTTGGCTACACCTTC. As protein: CASSQGTGLGYTF.

This clonotype was detected only a few times. The chain links TRBV2 to TRBJ1-2; 11 positions agree with TRBD1. Germline loops: CDR1 SNHLY, CDR2 FYNNEI. This CDR3 spans 13 amino acids. V was pared by 6 bases and J by 8 bases, with 5 bases of the junction left unmatched. The CDR3 nucleotides are TGTGCCAGCAGAGGACAGGGGGCTGTGGGCTACACCTTC. Translated: CASRGQGAVGYTF.

The chain combines TRBV11-2 with TRBJ2-7; D is unresolved. Germline V gene lookup returns CDR1 SGHAT and CDR2 FQNNGV. Trimming took 1 base from V and 6 from J, leaving 10 bases between them. The CDR3 has 13 amino acids. Written as DNA, the CDR3 is TGTGCCAGCAGCTTAGCGGACCAAGGCGAGCAGTACGTC. Its protein product is CASSLADQGEQYV.

The chain is built from TRBV7-2 and TRBJ2-5; 10 positions match TRBD2. With 5 bases clipped from V and 5 bases from J, the junction kept 8 bases outside the gene matches. Germline V lookup: CDR1 SGHTA, CDR2 FQGNSA. There are 15 residues in the CDR3. The DNA for the CDR3 is TGTGCCAGCAGCGCGCCCACTAGCGGGGTCGAGACCCAGTACTTC. Translated, it gives CASSAPTSGVETQYF.

As DNA, the CDR3 is TGTGCCAGCAGCTTGGAGGGCGCCAATTCACCCCTCCACTTT. This encodes CASSLEGANSPLHF. V and J are TRBV5-4 and TRBJ1-6; D is undetermined. V lost 0 bases and J lost 7, with 8 bases in between. The germline CDR1 and CDR2 sequences are SGHNT and YYREEE (reference sequence). The CDR3 has 14 amino acids.

This clonotype came up a few times. The rearrangement uses TRBV9 and TRBJ1-4, with 7 bases identical to TRBD1. The CDR3 sequence is 15 residues long. CDR1 and CDR2 from the germline V gene are SGDLS and YYNGEE. Losses at the gene ends were 4 bases for V and 4 bases for J; bases not matched to a gene: 7. CDR3 nucleotides: TGTGCCAGCAGCCCCAGGGGGAGGGATAATGAAAAACTGTTTTTT. Protein: CASSPRGRDNEKLFF. The full variable domain, its missing parts supplied by reference TRBV9 and TRBJ1-4, is DSGVTQTPKHLITATGQRVTLRCSPRSGDLSVYWYQQSLDQGLQFLIQYYNGEERAKGNILERFSAQQFPDLHSELNLSSLELGDSALYFCASSPRGRDNEKLFFGSGTQLSVL.

The chain carries TRBV5-6 and TRBJ2-5; D is uncertain. The germline V gene has CDR1 SGHDT and CDR2 YYEEEE. Trimming took 4 bases from V and 3 from J, leaving 13 bases between them. The CDR3 has 14 amino acids. The CDR3 sequence: CASSRNYLEETQYF. The CDR3 DNA follows: TGTGCCAGCAGCCGAAATTATCTAGAAGAGACCCAGTACTTC.

The genes are TRBV2 and TRBJ1-5; TRBD1 is a possible D gene (5 bases). Looked up from germline, CDR1 is SNHLY and CDR2 is FYNNEI. There are 14 residues in the CDR3. Trimming left V 4 bases short and J 5 bases short, with 12 bases between. The CDR3 DNA reads as TGTGCCAGCAGTGTGGGGGTCGGATATCAGCCCCAGCATTTT. Protein: CASSVGVGYQPQHF.

This clonotype has just a few counts. The J gene is TRBJ2-2, the V gene TRBV20-1, with D maybe TRBD1 (6 bases). CDR3 length: 15 residues. The ends were cut back, 0 bases at V and 6 bases at J, with 14 bases in the middle. From germline, CDR1 is DFQATT and CDR2 SNEGSKA (reference sequence). The CDR3 region is CSARDSSRGPGELFF. In nucleotides, the CDR3 is TGCAGTGCTAGAGATTCCTCCAGGGGACCCGGGGAGCTGTTTTTT.

The rearrangement links TRBV15 to TRBJ1-6, with 8 bases fitting TRBD1. The length of the CDR3 is 17 residues. Germline-derived CDR1 and CDR2 are LNHNV and YYDKDF (reference sequence). Unmatched junction bases numbered 5, after V lost 2 bases and J lost 2 bases. CDR3 region: CATSRRQGSTYNSPLHF. The CDR3 DNA is TGTGCCACCAGCAGAAGACAGGGGTCGACCTATAATTCACCCCTCCACTTT.

The V gene is TRBV20-1, the J gene TRBJ1-6; D gene ambiguous. The germline V gene has CDR1 DFQATT and CDR2 SNEGSKA (reference sequence). The CDR3 loop spans 14 amino acids. The V gene lost 5 bases and the J gene lost 0 bases, with 8 bases spanning the gap. CDR3 region: CSAEPSSYNSPLHF. As DNA, the CDR3 is TGCAGTGCTGAGCCTAGCTCCTATAATTCACCCCTCCACTTT.

This clonotype occurred a few times. This chain uses TRBV7-9 with TRBJ2-7; 7 nucleotides agree with TRBD1. V gave up 2 bases and J gave up 4 bases; unmatched junction bases: 11. The CDR3 is made up of 16 amino acids. The V gene's germline CDR1 is SEHNR and CDR2 FQNEAQ (reference sequence). The CDR3 here is CASSLFSQGVVYEQYV. For the CDR3, the DNA is TGTGCCAGCAGCTTATTCTCGCAGGGGGTGGTATACGAGCAGTACGTC.

The chain uses TRBV20-1 and TRBJ2-3; D perhaps matches TRBD2 (5 bases). CDR3 length: 14 residues. Per germline, CDR1 DFQATT and CDR2 SNEGSKA (reference sequence). V lost 6 bases and J 4 bases, leaving 17 bases between the germline ends. The chain's CDR3 is CSAYAGLGADTQYF. The DNA for the CDR3 is TGCAGTGCCTACGCGGGCCTCGGGGCAGATACGCAGTATTTT.